The next 7 T cell receptor beta chains were all read from a single sample in a study of beta chain features in type 1 diabetes. Study conclusions and caveats: All four CD4+ subsets of Type 1 diabetes patients contained TCRB CDR3s that were moderately but significantly shorter.

The investigators reverse transcribed all of the isolated RNA, so they sequenced expressed TCRB transcripts. Profiling relied on immunoSEQ multiplex PCR, and the TCRdb table lists in-frame clones only, not all of them. Altogether about 280,000 clones are present, approximately 16% being singletons, with the ten largest covering roughly 0.015%. These receptors are not linked to any known antigen. Sample: naive CD4+ T cells from blood. These receptor sequences come from a young man with type 1 diabetes.

This sequence joins TRBV9 and TRBJ1-2; tentatively, D is TRBD1 (6 bases). Germline lookup yields CDR1 SGDLS and CDR2 YYNGEE. Deletions cut 3 bases from V and 8 bases from J, with 11 bases between. There are 12 residues in the CDR3. The CDR3 coding sequence is TGTGCCAGCAGCGCCTCAGGGGCCGGCTACACCTTC. Translation gives CASSASGAGYTF.

This clone has only one observation. The chain is built from TRBV28 and TRBJ1-2; 11 positions match TRBD1. The V gene end was trimmed by 6 bases and the J gene end by 6 bases; junction bases not matched to a gene: 9. CDR1 MDHEN and CDR2 SYDVKM come from the germline V gene. The CDR3 is 15 residues long. The CDR3 region is CASSHGTGGIHGYTF. DNA of the CDR3: TGTGCCAGCAGCCACGGGACAGGGGGAATTCATGGCTACACCTTC.

The V gene is TRBV7-8, the J gene TRBJ2-7, with 14 nucleotides matching TRBD2. Unmatched junction bases numbered 2, after V lost 3 bases and J lost 1 base. Germline loops: CDR1 SGHVS, CDR2 FQNEAQ. This CDR3 has 16 amino acids. CDR3 protein: CASSLGLAGESYEQYF. CDR3 in DNA: TGTGCCAGCAGCTTGGGACTAGCGGGGGAATCCTACGAGCAGTACTTC.

In nucleotides, the CDR3 is TGCGCCAGCAGCGCTGGACAGGGGAGGCCCTACGAGCAGTACTTC. It encodes CASSAGQGRPYEQYF. The V gene is TRBV5-1, the J gene TRBJ2-7; 9 bases agree with TRBD1. There are 15 residues in the CDR3. Germline CDR1 is SGHRS and CDR2 is YFSETQ. Unmatched junction bases numbered 7, after V lost 4 bases and J lost 2 bases.

The genes are TRBV7-7 and TRBJ2-2, with 7 bases identical to TRBD2. This CDR3 contains 17 residues. V was clipped by 4 bases and J by 5 bases; unmatched bases: 13. Germline assignment: CDR1 SSHAT and CDR2 FNYEAQ (reference sequence). Here the CDR3 DNA reads TGTGCCAGCAGCTCCCTCTCAGGGACTACTCGGACCGGGGAGCTGTTTTTT. It encodes CASSSLSGTTRTGELFF. Looking up the rest from reference TRBV7-7 and TRBJ2-2 gives the full variable domain: GAGVSQSPRYKVTKRGQDVTLRCDPISSHATLYWYQQALGQGPEFLTYFNYEAQPDKSGLPSDRFSAERPEGSISTLTIQRTEQRDSAMYRCASSSLSGTTRTGELFFGEGSRLTVL.

This clone turned up a few times. The chain is built from TRBV4-1 and TRBJ1-1, with D possibly being TRBD1 (5 bases). From germline, CDR1 is MGHRA and CDR2 YSYEKL. V gave up 1 base and J gave up 0 bases, with 12 bases separating them. The length of the CDR3 is 16 residues. In DNA, the CDR3 is TGCGCCAGCAGCCAAGGTCAGGGCGGAATGAACACTGAAGCTTTCTTT. Amino acid sequence: CASSQGQGGMNTEAFF.

The V call is TRBV9, the J call TRBJ2-7, with D tentatively TRBD1 (5 bases). The V gene lost 4 bases and the J gene lost 7 bases, with 15 bases spanning the gap. CDR1 and CDR2 (germline): SGDLS, YYNGEE. The CDR3 loop spans 13 amino acids. The CDR3 reads CASSTARNREQYF. CDR3 in DNA: TGTGCCAGCAGCACCGCGAGGAACAGGGAGCAGTACTTC. Full variable domain (remainder filled in from reference TRBV9 and TRBJ2-7): DSGVTQTPKHLITATGQRVTLRCSPRSGDLSVYWYQQSLDQGLQFLIQYYNGEERAKGNILERFSAQQFPDLHSELNLSSLELGDSALYFCASSTARNREQYFGPGTRLTVT.